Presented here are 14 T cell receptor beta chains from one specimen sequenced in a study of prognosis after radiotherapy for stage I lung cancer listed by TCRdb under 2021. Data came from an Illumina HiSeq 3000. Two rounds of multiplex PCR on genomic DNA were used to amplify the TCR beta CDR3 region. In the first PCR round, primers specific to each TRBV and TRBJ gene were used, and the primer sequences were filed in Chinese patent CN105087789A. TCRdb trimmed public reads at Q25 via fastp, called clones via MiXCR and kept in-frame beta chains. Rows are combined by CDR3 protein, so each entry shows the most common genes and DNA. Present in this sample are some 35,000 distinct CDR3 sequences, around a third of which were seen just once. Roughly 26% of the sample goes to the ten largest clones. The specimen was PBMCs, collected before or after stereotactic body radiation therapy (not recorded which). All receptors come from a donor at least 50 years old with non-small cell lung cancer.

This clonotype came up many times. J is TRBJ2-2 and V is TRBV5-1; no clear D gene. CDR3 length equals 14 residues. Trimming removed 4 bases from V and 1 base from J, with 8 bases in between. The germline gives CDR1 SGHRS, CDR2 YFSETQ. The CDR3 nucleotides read TGCGCCAGCAGCGAAACAGAGAACACCGGGGAGCTGTTTTTT. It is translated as CASSETENTGELFF.

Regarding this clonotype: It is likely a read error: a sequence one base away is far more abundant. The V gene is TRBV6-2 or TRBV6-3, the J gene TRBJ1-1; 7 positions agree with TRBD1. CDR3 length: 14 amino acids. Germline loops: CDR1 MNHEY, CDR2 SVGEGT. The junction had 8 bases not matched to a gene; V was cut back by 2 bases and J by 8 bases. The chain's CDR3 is CASSYGLATGEAFF. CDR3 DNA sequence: TGTGCCAGCAGTTACGGCCTCGCGACAGGGGAAGCTTTCTTT.

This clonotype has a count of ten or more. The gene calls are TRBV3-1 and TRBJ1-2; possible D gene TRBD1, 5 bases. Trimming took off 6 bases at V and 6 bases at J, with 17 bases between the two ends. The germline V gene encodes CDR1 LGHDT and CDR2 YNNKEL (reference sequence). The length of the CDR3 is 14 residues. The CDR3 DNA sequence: TGTGCCAGCAGGGGTAGTGCAGGGTCGGATGGCTACACCTTC. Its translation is CASRGSAGSDGYTF.

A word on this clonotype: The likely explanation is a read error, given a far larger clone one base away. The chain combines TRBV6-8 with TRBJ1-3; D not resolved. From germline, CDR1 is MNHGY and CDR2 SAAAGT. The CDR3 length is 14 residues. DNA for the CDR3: TGTGCCAGCAGAAGGACTGACTCTGTAAACACCATATATTTT. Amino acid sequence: CASRRTDSVNTIYF.

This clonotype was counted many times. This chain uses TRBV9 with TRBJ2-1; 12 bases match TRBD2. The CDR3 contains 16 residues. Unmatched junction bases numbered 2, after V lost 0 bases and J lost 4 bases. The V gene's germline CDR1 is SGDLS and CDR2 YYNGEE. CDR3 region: CASSVEGTSGYNEQFF. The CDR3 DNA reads TGTGCCAGCAGCGTAGAAGGGACTAGCGGGTACAATGAGCAGTTCTTC.

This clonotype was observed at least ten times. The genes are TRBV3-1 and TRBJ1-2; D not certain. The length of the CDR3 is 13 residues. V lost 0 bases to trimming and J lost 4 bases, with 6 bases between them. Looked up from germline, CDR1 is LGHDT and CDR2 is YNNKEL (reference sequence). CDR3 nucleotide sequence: TGTGCCAGCAGCCAAGATCGCGGCTATGGCTACACCTTC. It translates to CASSQDRGYGYTF.

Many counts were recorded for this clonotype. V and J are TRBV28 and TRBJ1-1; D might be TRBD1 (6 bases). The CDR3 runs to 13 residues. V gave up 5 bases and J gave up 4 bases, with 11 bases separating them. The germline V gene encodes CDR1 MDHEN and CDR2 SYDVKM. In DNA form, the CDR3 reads TGTGCCAGCAGTACCGGGGGGCCCACTGAAGCTTTCTTT. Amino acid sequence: CASSTGGPTEAFF.

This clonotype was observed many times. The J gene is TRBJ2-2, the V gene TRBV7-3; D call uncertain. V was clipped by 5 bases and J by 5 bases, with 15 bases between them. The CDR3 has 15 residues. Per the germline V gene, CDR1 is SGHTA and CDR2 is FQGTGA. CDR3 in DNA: TGTGCCAGCAGCCCGATGTCGGCCCCGACCGGGGAGCTGTTTTTT. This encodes CASSPMSAPTGELFF.

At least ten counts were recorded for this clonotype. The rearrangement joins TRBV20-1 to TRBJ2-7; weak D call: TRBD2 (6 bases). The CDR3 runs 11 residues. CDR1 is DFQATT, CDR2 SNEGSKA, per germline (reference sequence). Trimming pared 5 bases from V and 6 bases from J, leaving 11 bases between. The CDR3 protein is CSAVLGGEQYF. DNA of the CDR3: TGCAGTGCTGTACTGGGGGGCGAGCAGTACTTC.

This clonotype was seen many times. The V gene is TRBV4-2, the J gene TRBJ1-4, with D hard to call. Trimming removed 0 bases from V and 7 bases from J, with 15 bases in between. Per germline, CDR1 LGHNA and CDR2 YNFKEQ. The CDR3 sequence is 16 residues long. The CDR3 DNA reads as TGTGCCAGCAGCCAAGATCTGACCGTACCGATTGAAAAACTGTTTTTT. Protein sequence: CASSQDLTVPIEKLFF.

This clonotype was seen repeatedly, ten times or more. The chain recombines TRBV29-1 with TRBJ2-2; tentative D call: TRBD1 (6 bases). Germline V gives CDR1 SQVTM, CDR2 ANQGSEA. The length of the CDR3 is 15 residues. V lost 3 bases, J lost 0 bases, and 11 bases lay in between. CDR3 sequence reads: CSVEDRLSNTGELFF. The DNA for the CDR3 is TGCAGCGTTGAGGACAGACTTTCGAACACCGGGGAGCTGTTTTTT.

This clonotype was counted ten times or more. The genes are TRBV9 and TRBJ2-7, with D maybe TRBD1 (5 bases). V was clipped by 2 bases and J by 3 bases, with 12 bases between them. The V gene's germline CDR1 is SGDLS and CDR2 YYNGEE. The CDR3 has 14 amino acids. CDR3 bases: TGTGCCAGCAGCGTCGACGGGCAGGGCTACGAGCAGTACTTC. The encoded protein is CASSVDGQGYEQYF.

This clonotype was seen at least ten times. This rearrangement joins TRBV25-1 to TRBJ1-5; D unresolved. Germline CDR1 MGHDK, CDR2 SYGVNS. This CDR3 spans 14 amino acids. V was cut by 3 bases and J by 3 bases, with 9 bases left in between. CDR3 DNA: TGTGCCAGCAGTGAGTTAAGACACAATCAGCCCCAGCATTTT. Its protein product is CASSELRHNQPQHF.

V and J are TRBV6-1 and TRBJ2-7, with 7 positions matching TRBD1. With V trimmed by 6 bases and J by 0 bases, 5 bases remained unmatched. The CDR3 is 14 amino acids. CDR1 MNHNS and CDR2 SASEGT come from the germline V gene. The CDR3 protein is CASRKRDSSYEQYF. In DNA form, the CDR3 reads TGTGCCAGCAGGAAAAGGGACAGCTCCTACGAGCAGTACTTC.